These T cell receptor beta chains were read from a single sample in a study of T cell repertoires in cytomegalovirus infection. MiXCR was run by TCRdb on the reads, yielding one entry per CDR3 protein. The repertoire has approximately 490,000 distinct CDR3 sequences, around 11% of them found once; the top ten carry 10% to 13%. Sequencing was carried out using PBMCs. Receptors were obtained from a human donor in good health (CMV status not recorded). Some clones in this sample may be carry-over from other donors' samples. CDR3s include the opening cysteine and the closing phenylalanine or tryptophan. The D gene is left open where the match is weak. Expanded clones are given a class, and other clones once, few, many or no size at all.

V gene: TRBV27; D gene: -; clone size: -; J gene: TRBJ2-7; CDR3 length: 16; CDR3 DNA: TGTGCCAGCAGTTTATCTGCAGGGGTTCTCTCCTACGAGCAGTACTTC; CDR3 protein: CASSLSAGVLSYEQYF
V gene: TRBV12-5; D gene: TRBD2; clone size: few; J gene: TRBJ2-1; CDR3 length: 15; CDR3 DNA: TGTGCTAGTGGTTTGGCCGGGACTAGCGATGATGAGCAGTTCTTC; CDR3 protein: CASGLAGTSDDEQFF
V gene: TRBV5-1; D gene: TRBD1; clone size: many; J gene: TRBJ2-7; CDR3 length: 14; CDR3 DNA: TGCGCCAGCAGCACCGGGACAGCGGTGCGCGAGCAGTACTTC; CDR3 protein: CASSTGTAVREQYF
V gene: TRBV20-1; D gene: -; clone size: -; J gene: TRBJ2-3; CDR3 length: 18; CDR3 DNA: TGCAGTGCCCTTGAGTTCCTGACTAAATCTTTCCACACAGATACGCAGTATTTT; CDR3 protein: CSALEFLTKSFHTDTQYF
V gene: TRBV5-8; D gene: TRBD1; clone size: few; J gene: TRBJ2-5; CDR3 length: 15; CDR3 DNA: TGTGCCAGCAGCCTCATGGACAGGGTCGGGGAGACCCAGTACTTC; CDR3 protein: CASSLMDRVGETQYF
V gene: TRBV15; D gene: -; clone size: many; J gene: TRBJ1-1; CDR3 length: 13; CDR3 DNA: TGTGCCACCAGCAGAGGAGTGAACACTGAAGCTTTCTTT; CDR3 protein: CATSRGVNTEAFF
V gene: TRBV23-1; D gene: -; clone size: few; J gene: TRBJ1-1; CDR3 length: 13; CDR3 DNA: TGCGCCAGCGCGGGGAGGATGAACACTGAAGCTTTCTTT; CDR3 protein: CASAGRMNTEAFF
V gene: TRBV4-2; D gene: -; clone size: many; J gene: TRBJ1-2; CDR3 length: 14; CDR3 DNA: TGTGCCAGCAGCCAAGAAACAGAAGCTGGCGGCTACACCTTC; CDR3 protein: CASSQETEAGGYTF
V gene: TRBV6-1; D gene: -; clone size: many; J gene: TRBJ2-3; CDR3 length: 13; CDR3 DNA: TGTGCCAGCAGTCGAAGGGGCCTAGATACGCAGTATTTT; CDR3 protein: CASSRRGLDTQYF
V gene: TRBV12-3/TRBV12-4; D gene: TRBD1; clone size: -; J gene: TRBJ2-7; CDR3 length: 16; CDR3 DNA: TGTGCCAGCAGCGGGGGGGCGGGACAGGGGTCCTACGAGCAGTACTTC; CDR3 protein: CASSGGAGQGSYEQYF
V gene: TRBV4-1; D gene: -; clone size: many; J gene: TRBJ2-6; CDR3 length: 15; CDR3 DNA: TGCGCCAGCAGCCAAGCGGGTAATGGGGCCAACGTCCTGACTTTC; CDR3 protein: CASSQAGNGANVLTF
V gene: TRBV28; D gene: -; clone size: many; J gene: TRBJ1-1; CDR3 length: 13; CDR3 DNA: TGTGCCAGCAGTTCTCAAGGTTCCACTGAAGCTTTCTTT; CDR3 protein: CASSSQGSTEAFF
V gene: TRBV19; D gene: TRBD1; clone size: -; J gene: TRBJ1-5; CDR3 length: 13; CDR3 DNA: TGTGCCAGTCGGGACAGGGTCAATCAGCCCCAGCATTTT; CDR3 protein: CASRDRVNQPQHF
V gene: TRBV19; D gene: -; clone size: many; J gene: TRBJ1-5; CDR3 length: 14; CDR3 DNA: TGTGCCAGTAGTCCCGACGGATACAATCAGCCCCAGCATTTT; CDR3 protein: CASSPDGYNQPQHF
V gene: TRBV29-1; D gene: -; clone size: -; J gene: TRBJ2-1; CDR3 length: 16; CDR3 DNA: TGCAGCGTTGAGGGGGGAGGGGGCGCGAATAACAATGAGCAGTTCTTC; CDR3 protein: CSVEGGGGANNNEQFF
V gene: TRBV19; D gene: -; clone size: -; J gene: TRBJ1-5; CDR3 length: 15; CDR3 DNA: TGTGCCAGTAGTGCTCCGGGACATTACAATCAGCCCCAGCATTTT; CDR3 protein: CASSAPGHYNQPQHF
V gene: TRBV7-8; D gene: TRBD1; clone size: many; J gene: TRBJ2-7; CDR3 length: 15; CDR3 DNA: TGTGCCAGCAGCTTCACACAGGGGCGCTCCTACGAGCAGTACTTC; CDR3 protein: CASSFTQGRSYEQYF
V gene: TRBV7-6; D gene: TRBD1; clone size: many; J gene: TRBJ2-1; CDR3 length: 15; CDR3 DNA: TGTGCCAGCAGCATCGGGACAGGGGCCTACAATGAGCAGTTCTTC; CDR3 protein: CASSIGTGAYNEQFF
V gene: TRBV3-1; D gene: -; clone size: few; J gene: TRBJ1-6; CDR3 length: 15; CDR3 DNA: TGTGCCAGCAGCCAAGGTAGTGACAGTTCTTCACCCCTCCACTTT; CDR3 protein: CASSQGSDSSSPLHF
V gene: TRBV28; D gene: TRBD2; clone size: few; J gene: TRBJ2-5; CDR3 length: 15; CDR3 DNA: TGTGCCAGCAGTGAACTAGCGGGGAGTCAAGAGACCCAGTACTTC; CDR3 protein: CASSELAGSQETQYF
V gene: TRBV20-1; D gene: -; clone size: few; J gene: TRBJ2-3; CDR3 length: 16; CDR3 DNA: TGCAGTTTACTTAAACTGGGGCAGACTAGCACAGATACGCAGTATTTT; CDR3 protein: CSLLKLGQTSTDTQYF
V gene: TRBV3-1; D gene: TRBD1; clone size: few; J gene: TRBJ1-1; CDR3 length: 17; CDR3 DNA: TGTGCCAGCAGCCAAGCTTTCCTGGGACAGTCGAACACTGAAGCTTTCTTT; CDR3 protein: CASSQAFLGQSNTEAFF
V gene: TRBV5-1; D gene: TRBD2; clone size: -; J gene: TRBJ2-1; CDR3 length: 16; CDR3 DNA: TGCGCCAGCAGCTTGGCGACTAGCGGGAGTTACAATGAGCAGTTCTTC; CDR3 protein: CASSLATSGSYNEQFF
V gene: TRBV28; D gene: TRBD1; clone size: few; J gene: TRBJ2-7; CDR3 length: 14; CDR3 DNA: TGTGCCAGCAGGACCCATACAGGGGAATACGAGCAGTACTTC; CDR3 protein: CASRTHTGEYEQYF
V gene: TRBV7-2; D gene: TRBD2; clone size: many; J gene: TRBJ2-1; CDR3 length: 18; CDR3 DNA: TGTGCCAGCAGCCTTACTTTCGGACTAGCGGAGCCCTACAATGAGCAGTTCTTC; CDR3 protein: CASSLTFGLAEPYNEQFF
V gene: TRBV10-3; D gene: -; clone size: many; J gene: TRBJ2-7; CDR3 length: 13; CDR3 DNA: TGTGCCATCACCGACGGGAGATCCTACGAGCAGTACTTC; CDR3 protein: CAITDGRSYEQYF
V gene: TRBV28; D gene: -; clone size: many; J gene: TRBJ2-5; CDR3 length: 14; CDR3 DNA: TGTGCCAGCAGTTCGGGCGGAAGGGAAGAGACCCAGTACTTC; CDR3 protein: CASSSGGREETQYF
V gene: TRBV18; D gene: TRBD1; clone size: -; J gene: TRBJ2-1; CDR3 length: 15; CDR3 DNA: TGTGCCAGCTCATCGGGACAGGAATCCTACAATGAGCAGTTCTTC; CDR3 protein: CASSSGQESYNEQFF
V gene: TRBV6-5; D gene: TRBD1; clone size: -; J gene: TRBJ1-5; CDR3 length: 14; CDR3 DNA: TGTGCCAGCGGAGGGGGCTATAGCAATCAGCCCCAGCATTTT; CDR3 protein: CASGGGYSNQPQHF
V gene: TRBV7-2; D gene: TRBD2; clone size: once; J gene: TRBJ2-3; CDR3 length: 15; CDR3 DNA: TGTGCCAGCAGGAGGGGCGGGAGTAAGGCAGATACGCAGTATTTT; CDR3 protein: CASRRGGSKADTQYF
V gene: TRBV7-2; D gene: TRBD1; clone size: many; J gene: TRBJ2-7; CDR3 length: 17; CDR3 DNA: TGTGCCAGCAGCTTGGAGGGTACGGACAGGGGATCAGACGAGCAGTACTTC; CDR3 protein: CASSLEGTDRGSDEQYF
V gene: TRBV29-1; D gene: TRBD1; clone size: -; J gene: TRBJ2-1; CDR3 length: 14; CDR3 DNA: TGCAGCGGGGAGGACAGGGGGTCCTACAATGAGCAGTTCTTC; CDR3 protein: CSGEDRGSYNEQFF
V gene: TRBV20-1; D gene: -; clone size: -; J gene: TRBJ1-1; CDR3 length: 13; CDR3 DNA: TGCAGTGCTGCGAGGTTCGGGAACACTGAAGCTTTCTTT; CDR3 protein: CSAARFGNTEAFF
V gene: TRBV19; D gene: TRBD1; clone size: many; J gene: TRBJ1-1; CDR3 length: 17; CDR3 DNA: TGTGCCAGTAGTCTCGGACAGGCCTTACTAATGAACACTGAAGCTTTCTTT; CDR3 protein: CASSLGQALLMNTEAFF
V gene: TRBV12-3/TRBV12-4; D gene: TRBD1; clone size: many; J gene: TRBJ1-1; CDR3 length: 13; CDR3 DNA: TGTGCCATCGTTTCAGACAGGGGCCCTGAAGCTTTCTTT; CDR3 protein: CAIVSDRGPEAFF
V gene: TRBV4-2; D gene: TRBD2; clone size: -; J gene: TRBJ2-7; CDR3 length: 15; CDR3 DNA: TGTGCCAGCAGCCCTTCAAGCGGGGGGCCCTACGAGCAGTACTTC; CDR3 protein: CASSPSSGGPYEQYF
V gene: TRBV28; D gene: -; clone size: many; J gene: TRBJ2-6; CDR3 length: 15; CDR3 DNA: TGTGCCAGCAGTTCAGTTGTCTCTGGGGCCAACGTCCTGACTTTC; CDR3 protein: CASSSVVSGANVLTF
V gene: TRBV7-6; D gene: -; clone size: few; J gene: TRBJ2-7; CDR3 length: 16; CDR3 DNA: TGTGCCAGCAGCTTAGGCGCGGGACACCAATTCTACGAGCAGTACTTC; CDR3 protein: CASSLGAGHQFYEQYF
V gene: TRBV19; D gene: -; clone size: many; J gene: TRBJ1-2; CDR3 length: 12; CDR3 DNA: TGTGCCAGTACCGACAGGAACTATGGCTACACCTTC; CDR3 protein: CASTDRNYGYTF
V gene: TRBV11-3; D gene: -; clone size: many; J gene: TRBJ2-5; CDR3 length: 15; CDR3 DNA: TGTGCCAGCAGCTTAGGTACAGGGTCGAGGGAGACCCAGTACTTC; CDR3 protein: CASSLGTGSRETQYF
V gene: TRBV6-5; D gene: -; clone size: many; J gene: TRBJ2-5; CDR3 length: 17; CDR3 DNA: TGTGCCAGCAGTTACACCCGGTACGGACCGCAGCAAGAGACCCAGTACTTC; CDR3 protein: CASSYTRYGPQQETQYF
V gene: TRBV7-9; D gene: -; clone size: many; J gene: TRBJ2-1; CDR3 length: 14; CDR3 DNA: TGTGCCAGCAGCTTAGGATGGGAGGACAATGAGCAGTTCTTC; CDR3 protein: CASSLGWEDNEQFF
V gene: TRBV30; D gene: TRBD1; clone size: few; J gene: TRBJ2-7; CDR3 length: 15; CDR3 DNA: TGTGCCTGGAGCGTGGGGGTCACAGGGGACTACGAGCAGTACTTC; CDR3 protein: CAWSVGVTGDYEQYF
V gene: TRBV4-2; D gene: TRBD1; clone size: many; J gene: TRBJ1-1; CDR3 length: 15; CDR3 DNA: TGTGCCAGCAGCTTTGTGGGACAGGGCAATGATGAAGCTTTCTTT; CDR3 protein: CASSFVGQGNDEAFF
V gene: TRBV29-1; D gene: -; clone size: -; J gene: TRBJ1-4; CDR3 length: 13; CDR3 DNA: TGCAGCGCCTGTGACAGCCTCGGGGAAAAACTGTTTTTT; CDR3 protein: CSACDSLGEKLFF
V gene: TRBV4-2; D gene: -; clone size: many; J gene: TRBJ2-2; CDR3 length: 11; CDR3 DNA: TGTGCCAGCAGCGTTGGAGGGGAGCTGTTTTTT; CDR3 protein: CASSVGGELFF
V gene: TRBV20-1; D gene: -; clone size: -; J gene: TRBJ2-1; CDR3 length: 15; CDR3 DNA: TGCAGTGCTAGAGGGGGTAGCGGAGGGTGGAATGAGCAGTTCTTC; CDR3 protein: CSARGGSGGWNEQFF